The 3 T cell receptor beta chains in this list originate from one sample, sequenced in a study of T cell responses to AZD1222 COVID-19 vaccine. This table comes from immunoSEQ multiplex PCR, and its TCRdb copy is limited to in-frame clones, with some not included. Of some 180,000 clones listed, 80% to 95% are singletons. The material sequenced was peripheral blood, taken on day 0 of AZD1222 vaccination. The receptors come from an adult in good health.

V and J are TRBV29-1 and TRBJ2-7; weak D call: TRBD1 (5 bases). In germline, CDR1 is SQVTM, CDR2 ANQGSEA. This CDR3 has 13 residues. Trimming took 6 bases from V and 1 from J, leaving 13 bases between them. CDR3 coding DNA: TGCAGCGTCCTCCTCGACAGATCCTACGAGCAGTACTTC. Its protein product is CSVLLDRSYEQYF.

V gene TRBV30 combines with J gene TRBJ1-2; D is undetermined. V dropped 5 bases and J dropped 4 bases, with 14 bases sitting between them. CDR3 length equals 13 residues. CDR1 and CDR2 from the germline V gene are GTSNPN and SVGIG (reference sequence). The CDR3, as DNA: TGTGCCTGGTCGAACCGCTTGGGCTATGGCTACACCTTC. It translates to CAWSNRLGYGYTF.

CDR3: CASSSLSGETQYF. CDR3 sequence (DNA): TGTGCCAGCAGTTCCCTTAGTGGAGAGACCCAGTACTTC. The gene calls are TRBV12-3 or TRBV12-4 and TRBJ2-5; unclear D gene. The CDR3 is 13 amino acids. Trimming removed 4 bases at V and 4 bases at J, with 10 bases between.